These 16 T cell receptor beta chains share one sample of origin, sequenced in a study of blood T cell repertoires in COVID-19. Some clones are missing from TCRdb's copy, which holds only in-frame ones; the method was immunoSEQ multiplex PCR. The sample has over 250,000 clones, about 90% seen once. Sequenced: peripheral blood. The receptors originated from a woman between 65 and 79 years old with COVID-19, enrolled during active disease.

This clone has a handful of counts. The V gene is TRBV6-5, the J gene TRBJ2-5; no firm D call. The ends were cut back, 6 bases at V and 1 base at J, with 9 bases in the middle. The CDR3 has 13 amino acids. CDR1 is MNHEY and CDR2 is SVGAGI in the germline V gene. This CDR3 is CASRNQAQETQYF. The CDR3 DNA sequence: TGTGCCAGCAGGAACCAGGCCCAAGAGACCCAGTACTTC.

This sequence joins TRBV9 and TRBJ2-1; 7 bases match TRBD2. V was clipped by 4 bases and J by 8 bases; unmatched bases: 9. In germline, CDR1 is SGDLS, CDR2 YYNGEE. The CDR3 spans 14 residues. CDR3 loop: CASSPRRLADEQFF. In DNA form, the CDR3 reads TGTGCCAGCAGCCCCCGGCGACTAGCCGATGAGCAGTTCTTC.

The genes are TRBV5-1 and TRBJ2-3; maybe TRBD1 (5 bases). This CDR3 is built from 15 residues. CDR1 and CDR2 (germline): SGHRS, YFSETQ. V lost 0 bases, J lost 5 bases, and 13 bases lay in between. The CDR3 here is CASSLDVGLGDTQYF. Written as DNA, the CDR3 is TGCGCCAGCAGCTTGGACGTGGGGCTGGGAGATACGCAGTATTTT.

This rearrangement joins TRBV4-1 to TRBJ1-1; tentatively, D is TRBD1 (6 bases). CDR3 length: 16 amino acids. Trimming stripped 1 base from V and 4 bases from J, with 16 bases between. Germline loops: CDR1 MGHRA, CDR2 YSYEKL. The chain's CDR3 is CASSQGAGVPRTEAFF. The CDR3 DNA sequence: TGCGCCAGCAGCCAAGGGGCAGGGGTCCCGCGCACTGAAGCTTTCTTT.

The chain joins TRBV6-5 to TRBJ1-1; TRBD1 is a possible D gene (6 bases). Between the trimmed V and J ends, which lost 8 bases and 0 bases, there was a span of 16 bases. Germline values: CDR1 MNHEY, CDR2 SVGAGI. The CDR3 loop spans 15 amino acids. The CDR3 loop reads CASSGGLFMNTEAFF. In nucleotides, the CDR3 is TGTGCCAGCTCCGGGGGGCTGTTCATGAACACTGAAGCTTTCTTT.

The chain employs TRBV4-3 and TRBJ2-7, with TRBD1 matching over 9 bases. Looked up from germline, CDR1 is LGHNA and CDR2 is YSLEER. This CDR3 comprises 14 residues. V shed 4 bases, J shed 2 bases, and the junction held 3 bases outside the gene matches. The CDR3 coding sequence is TGCGCCAGCAGCCGGGGACAGGGCCCCTACGAGCAGTACTTC. This encodes CASSRGQGPYEQYF.

The chain couples TRBV12-3 or TRBV12-4 to TRBJ1-1; D gene ambiguous. This CDR3 is built from 13 residues. V dropped 2 bases and J dropped 8 bases, with 12 bases sitting between them. The CDR3 here is CASSLYAGTEAFF. The CDR3 bases are TGTGCCAGCAGTTTATATGCAGGTACCGAAGCTTTCTTT.

J is TRBJ2-2 and V is TRBV9; 7 nucleotides align to TRBD2. The ends lost 3 bases at V and 0 bases at J; junction bases unmatched: 5. Per germline, CDR1 SGDLS and CDR2 YYNGEE. The CDR3 contains 16 residues. CDR3 DNA sequence: TGTGCCAGCAGCGCCCGGGACTACTCGAACACCGGGGAGCTGTTTTTT. It codes for CASSARDYSNTGELFF.

The gene calls are TRBV6-2 or TRBV6-3 and TRBJ2-7, with D maybe TRBD2 (5 bases). The CDR3 has 13 amino acids. Germline loops: CDR1 MNHEY, CDR2 SVGEGT. Trimming cost V 6 bases and J 6 bases, with 15 bases left between them. The CDR3 nucleotides are TGTGCCAGCAGCACAATGACTACGGGCGAGCAGTACTTC. It specifies CASSTMTTGEQYF.

This chain joins TRBV29-1 and TRBJ1-1; 8 bases are a match to TRBD1. Germline V CDR1 and CDR2: SQVTM, ANQGSEA. With 6 bases clipped from V and 1 base from J, the junction kept 1 base outside the gene matches. This CDR3 comprises 12 residues. The CDR3 DNA is TGCAGCGTAGGGACAGGGAACACTGAAGCTTTCTTT. Translation: CSVGTGNTEAFF.

Points on this clone: Other DNA variants within this sample encode the same CDR3. This sequence joins TRBV15 and TRBJ2-2; D gene ambiguous. Germline V CDR1 and CDR2: LNHNV, YYDKDF (reference sequence). This CDR3 comprises 13 residues. V was pared by 1 base and J by 5 bases, with 5 bases between. The CDR3: CATSRVRTGELFF. The DNA of the CDR3 is TGTGCCACCAGCAGAGTTCGTACCGGGGAGCTGTTTTTT.

V gene TRBV5-1 combines with J gene TRBJ1-1; D gene uncertain. Trimming removed 0 bases from V and 5 bases from J, with 14 bases in between. Germline V gene sequence: CDR1 SGHRS, CDR2 YFSETQ. The CDR3 has 15 amino acids. The CDR3 DNA is TGCGCCAGCAGCTTGGCCGGGTCCCATTCTACTGAAGCTTTCTTT. Translating it yields CASSLAGSHSTEAFF.

The rearrangement links TRBV10-3 to TRBJ2-3; tentative D call: TRBD2 (5 bases). Per the germline V gene, CDR1 is ENHRY and CDR2 is SYGVKD. Trimming shortened V by 6 bases and J by 2 bases, and 12 bases separated the two germline ends. The CDR3 has 14 amino acids. The CDR3 protein is CAISATGDTDTQYF. The DNA for the CDR3 is TGTGCCATCAGCGCAACCGGGGACACAGATACGCAGTATTTT.

This clone was observed once. This chain uses TRBV7-2 with TRBJ1-6, with 11 bases that match TRBD1. This CDR3 is built from 15 residues. Germline trimming cut 4 bases from V and 6 bases from J; bases unmatched to any gene: 2. Germline V gives CDR1 SGHTA, CDR2 FQGNSA. Here the CDR3 DNA reads TGTGCCAGCAGCTATGGGACAGGGGGTAATTCACCCCTCCACTTT. Its translation is CASSYGTGGNSPLHF.

DNA for the CDR3: TGTGCCAGCAGTCCCGACATCTCCTACTATGGCTACACCTTC. Its translation is CASSPDISYYGYTF. The chain carries TRBV27 and TRBJ1-2; D unresolved. The V gene lost 5 bases and the J gene lost 3 bases, with 13 bases spanning the gap. Germline lookup yields CDR1 MNHEY and CDR2 SMNVEV (reference sequence). This CDR3 comprises 14 residues.

V and J are TRBV7-2 and TRBJ2-5; perhaps TRBD2 as D (6 bases). CDR1 is SGHTA, CDR2 FQGNSA, per germline. The CDR3 length is 16 residues. V lost 5 bases and J lost 5, with 21 bases in between. The CDR3 DNA sequence: TGTGCCAGCAGCGGCAGGTTTATCGGGAGCCGGGAGACCCAGTACTTC. Translating gives CASSGRFIGSRETQYF.